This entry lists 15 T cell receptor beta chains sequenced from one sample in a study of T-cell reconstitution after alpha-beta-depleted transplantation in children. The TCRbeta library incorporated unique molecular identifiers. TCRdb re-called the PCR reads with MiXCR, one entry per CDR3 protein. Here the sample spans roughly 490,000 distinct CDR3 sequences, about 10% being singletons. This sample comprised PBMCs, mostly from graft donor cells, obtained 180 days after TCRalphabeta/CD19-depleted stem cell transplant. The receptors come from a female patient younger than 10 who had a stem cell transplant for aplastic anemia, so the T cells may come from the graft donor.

The CDR3 loop is CSAGFRGVKNIQYF. DNA for the CDR3: TGCAGTGCTGGCTTTCGGGGAGTCAAAAACATTCAGTACTTC. This chain uses TRBV20-1 with TRBJ2-4, with TRBD2 as a possible D gene (5 bases). Trimming took off 5 bases at V and 3 bases at J, with 14 bases between the two ends. CDR3 length: 14 residues. Germline V gene data show CDR1 as DFQATT and CDR2 as SNEGSKA (reference sequence).

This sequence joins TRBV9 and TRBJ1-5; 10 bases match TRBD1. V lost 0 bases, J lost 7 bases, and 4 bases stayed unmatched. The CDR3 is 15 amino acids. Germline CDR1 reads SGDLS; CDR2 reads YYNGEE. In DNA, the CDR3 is TGTGCCAGCAGCGTAGACCCGACAGGGGGCCAGCCCCAGCATTTT. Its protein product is CASSVDPTGGQPQHF.

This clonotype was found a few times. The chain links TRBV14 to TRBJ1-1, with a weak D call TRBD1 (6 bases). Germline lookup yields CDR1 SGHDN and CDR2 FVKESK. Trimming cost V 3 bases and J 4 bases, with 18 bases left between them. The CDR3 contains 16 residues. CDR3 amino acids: CASSQMGRGGSTEAFF. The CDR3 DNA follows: TGTGCCAGCAGCCAGATGGGCAGGGGAGGGAGCACTGAAGCTTTCTTT.

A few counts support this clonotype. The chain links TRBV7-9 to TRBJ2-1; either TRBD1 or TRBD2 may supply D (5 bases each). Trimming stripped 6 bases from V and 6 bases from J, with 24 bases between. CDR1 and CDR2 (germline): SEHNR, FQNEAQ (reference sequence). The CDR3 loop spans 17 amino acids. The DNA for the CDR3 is TGTGCCAGCAGGCGGTTAACCGGGGCCGGGGCGGTCAATGAGCAGTTCTTC. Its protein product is CASRRLTGAGAVNEQFF.

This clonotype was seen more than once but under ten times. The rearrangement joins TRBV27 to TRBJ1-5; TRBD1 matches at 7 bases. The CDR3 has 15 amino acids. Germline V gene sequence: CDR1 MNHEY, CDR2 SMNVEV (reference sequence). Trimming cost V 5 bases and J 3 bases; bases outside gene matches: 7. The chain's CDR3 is CASSPLGQLNQPQHF. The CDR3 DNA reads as TGTGCCAGCAGTCCCCTGGGACAGCTCAATCAGCCCCAGCATTTT.

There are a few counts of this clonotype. DNA for the CDR3: TGTGCCAGCAGTAACCGATGGGAGGGGCGGTTTCCCTACGAGCAGTACTTC. It codes for CASSNRWEGRFPYEQYF. The genes are TRBV6-5 and TRBJ2-7; 7 bases fit TRBD2. The CDR3 loop spans 17 amino acids. Looked up from germline, CDR1 is MNHEY and CDR2 is SVGAGI. With V trimmed by 5 bases and J by 2 bases, 15 bases remained unmatched.

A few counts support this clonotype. DNA for the CDR3: TGCAGTGCTAGAGTCCCTAGCTCCTACGAGCAGTACTTC. Amino acid sequence: CSARVPSSYEQYF. The gene calls are TRBV20-1 and TRBJ2-7; D gene unclear. The CDR3 totals 13 residues. Germline V gene data show CDR1 as DFQATT and CDR2 as SNEGSKA (reference sequence). Trimming cost V 1 base and J 0 bases, with 7 bases left between them.

The CDR3, as DNA: TGTGCCAGCAGCTTAGCGCTCGCAGCTTATAGCAATCAGCCCCAGCATTTT. Its translation: CASSLALAAYSNQPQHF. The rearrangement uses TRBV7-2 and TRBJ1-5; D is undetermined. Germline values: CDR1 SGHTA, CDR2 FQGNSA. The V end lost 0 bases, the J end lost 0 bases, and 12 bases lay between the germline ends. There are 17 residues in the CDR3.

The DNA for the CDR3 is TGTGCCAGCAGCCAAAGGGGGGTCTCCTACGAGCAGTACTTC. Translated: CASSQRGVSYEQYF. The chain carries TRBV7-2 and TRBJ2-7; D is possibly TRBD1 or TRBD2 (6 bases each). Deletions cut 5 bases from V and 0 bases from J, with 11 bases between. CDR3 size: 14 residues. CDR1 is SGHTA, CDR2 FQGNSA, per germline.

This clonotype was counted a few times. The CDR3 loop is CASSLRRAGGVDTQYF. CDR3 bases: TGTGCCAGCAGCTTGAGGCGGGCGGGAGGAGTGGATACGCAGTATTTT. The chain recombines TRBV5-8 with TRBJ2-3; 8 bases match TRBD2. CDR1 is SGHTS, CDR2 YDEGEE, per germline. The length of the CDR3 is 16 residues. V shed 1 base, J shed 6 bases, and the junction held 10 bases outside the gene matches.

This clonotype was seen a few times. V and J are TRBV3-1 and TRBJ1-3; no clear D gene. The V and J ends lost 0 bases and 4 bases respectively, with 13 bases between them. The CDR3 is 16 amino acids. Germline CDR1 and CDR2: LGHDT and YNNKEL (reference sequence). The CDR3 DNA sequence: TGTGCCAGCAGCCAAGATGCACGGCCATCCGGAAACACCATATATTTT. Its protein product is CASSQDARPSGNTIYF. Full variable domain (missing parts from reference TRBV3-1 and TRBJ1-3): DTAVSQTPKYLVTQMGNDKSIKCEQNLGHDTMYWYKQDSKKFLKIMFSYNNKELIINETVPNRFSPKSPDKAHLNLHINSLELGDSAVYFCASSQDARPSGNTIYFGEGSWLTVV.

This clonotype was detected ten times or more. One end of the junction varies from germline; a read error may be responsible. The CDR3, as DNA: TGTGCCAGCAGTTTGAAAACTGAAGCTTTCTTT. Translated: CASSLKTEAFF. V usage is TRBV12-3 or TRBV12-4 and J usage is TRBJ1-1; no definite D call. CDR3 length: 11 amino acids.

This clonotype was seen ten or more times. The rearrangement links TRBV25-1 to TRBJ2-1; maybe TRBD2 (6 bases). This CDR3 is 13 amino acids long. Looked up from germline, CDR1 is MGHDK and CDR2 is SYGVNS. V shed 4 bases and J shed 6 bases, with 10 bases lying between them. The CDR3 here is CASSGRERNEQFF. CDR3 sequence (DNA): TGTGCCAGCAGTGGCCGGGAGCGCAATGAGCAGTTCTTC. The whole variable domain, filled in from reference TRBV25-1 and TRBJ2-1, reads EADIYQTPRYLVIGTGKKITLECSQTMGHDKMYWYQQDPGMELHLIHYSYGVNSTEKGDLSSESTVSRIRTEHFPLTLESARPSHTSQYLCASSGRERNEQFFGPGTRLTVL.

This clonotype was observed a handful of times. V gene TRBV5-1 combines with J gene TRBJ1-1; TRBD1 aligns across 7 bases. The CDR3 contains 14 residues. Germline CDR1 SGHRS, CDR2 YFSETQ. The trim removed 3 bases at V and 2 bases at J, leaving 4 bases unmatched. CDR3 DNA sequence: TGCGCCAGCAGCTGGGGGACAGCAAACACTGAAGCTTTCTTT. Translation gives CASSWGTANTEAFF.

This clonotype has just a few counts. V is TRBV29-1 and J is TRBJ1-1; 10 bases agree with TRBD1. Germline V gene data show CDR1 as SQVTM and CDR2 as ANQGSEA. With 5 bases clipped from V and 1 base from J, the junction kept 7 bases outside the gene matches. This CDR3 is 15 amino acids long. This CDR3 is CSVTRTGGTNTEAFF. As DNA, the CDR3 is TGCAGCGTTACTAGGACAGGGGGAACGAACACTGAAGCTTTCTTT.